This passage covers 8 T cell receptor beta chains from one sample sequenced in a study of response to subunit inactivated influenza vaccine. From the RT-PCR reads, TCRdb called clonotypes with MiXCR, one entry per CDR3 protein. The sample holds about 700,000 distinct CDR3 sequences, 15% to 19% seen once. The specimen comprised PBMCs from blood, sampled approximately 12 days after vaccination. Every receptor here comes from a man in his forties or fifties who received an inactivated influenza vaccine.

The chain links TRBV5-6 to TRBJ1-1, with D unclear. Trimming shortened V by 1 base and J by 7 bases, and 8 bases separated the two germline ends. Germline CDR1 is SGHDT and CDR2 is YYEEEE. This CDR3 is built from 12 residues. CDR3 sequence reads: CASSLSYIEAFF. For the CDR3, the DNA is TGTGCCAGCAGCTTGTCCTATATTGAAGCTTTCTTT. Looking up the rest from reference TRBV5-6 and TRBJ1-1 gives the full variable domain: DAGVTQSPTHLIKTRGQQVTLRCSPKSGHDTVSWYQQALGQGPQFIFQYYEEEERQRGNFPDRFSGHQFPNYSSELNVNALLLGDSALYLCASSLSYIEAFFGQGTRLTVV.

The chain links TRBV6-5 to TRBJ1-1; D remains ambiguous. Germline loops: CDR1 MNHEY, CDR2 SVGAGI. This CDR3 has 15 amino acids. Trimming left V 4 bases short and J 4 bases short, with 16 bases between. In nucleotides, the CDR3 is TGTGCCAGCAGTTCGACTTGGGTCGGGAGCACTGAAGCTTTCTTT. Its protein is CASSSTWVGSTEAFF.

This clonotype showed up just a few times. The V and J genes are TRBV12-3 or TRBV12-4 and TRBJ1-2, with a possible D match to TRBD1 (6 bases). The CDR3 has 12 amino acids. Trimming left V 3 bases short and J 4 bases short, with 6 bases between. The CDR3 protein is CASSFRGYGYTF. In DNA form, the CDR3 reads TGTGCCAGCAGTTTCAGGGGCTATGGCTACACCTTC.

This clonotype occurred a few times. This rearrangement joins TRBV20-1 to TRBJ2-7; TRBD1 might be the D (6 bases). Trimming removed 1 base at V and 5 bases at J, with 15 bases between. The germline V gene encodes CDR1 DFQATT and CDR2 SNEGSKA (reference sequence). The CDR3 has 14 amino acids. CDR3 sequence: CSARVLRDTHEQYF. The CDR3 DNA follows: TGCAGTGCTAGAGTTCTCCGGGACACCCACGAGCAGTACTTC.

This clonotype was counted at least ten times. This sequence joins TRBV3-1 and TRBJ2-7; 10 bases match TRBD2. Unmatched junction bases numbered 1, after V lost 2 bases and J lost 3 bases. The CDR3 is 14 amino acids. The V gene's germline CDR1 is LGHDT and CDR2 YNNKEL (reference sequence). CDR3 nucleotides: TGTGCCAGCAGCCAAACTAGCGGGAACTACGAGCAGTACTTC. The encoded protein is CASSQTSGNYEQYF.

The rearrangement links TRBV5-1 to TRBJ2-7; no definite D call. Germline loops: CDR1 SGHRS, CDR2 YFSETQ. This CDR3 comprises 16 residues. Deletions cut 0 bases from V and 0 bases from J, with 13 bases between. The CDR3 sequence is CASSLGYSSSSYEQYF. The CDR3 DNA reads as TGCGCCAGCAGCTTGGGGTACTCCTCGAGCTCCTACGAGCAGTACTTC. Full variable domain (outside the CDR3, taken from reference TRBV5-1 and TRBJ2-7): KAGVTQTPRYLIKTRGQQVTLSCSPISGHRSVSWYQQTPGQGLQFLFEYFSETQRNKGNFPGRFSGRQFSNSRSEMNVSTLELGDSALYLCASSLGYSSSSYEQYFGPGTRLTVT.

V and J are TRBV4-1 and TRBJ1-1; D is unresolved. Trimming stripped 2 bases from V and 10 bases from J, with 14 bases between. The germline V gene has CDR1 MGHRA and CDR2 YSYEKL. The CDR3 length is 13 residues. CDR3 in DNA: TGCGCCAGCAGCCAAAATGTGGACCTGCGAGCTTTCTTT. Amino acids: CASSQNVDLRAFF.

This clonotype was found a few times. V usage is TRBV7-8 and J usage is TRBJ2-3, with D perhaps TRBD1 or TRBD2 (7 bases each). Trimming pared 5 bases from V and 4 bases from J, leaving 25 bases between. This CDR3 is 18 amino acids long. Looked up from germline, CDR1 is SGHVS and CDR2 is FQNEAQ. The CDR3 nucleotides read TGTGCCAGCAGCGTAGGCCGTTTTCGGGGAGGGGGCCCAGATACGCAGTATTTT. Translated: CASSVGRFRGGGPDTQYF.